This T cell receptor beta chain was sequenced in a study of blood T cell repertoires in COVID-19. Study summary: The study drew acute and convalescent COVID-19 samples from the United States, Italy and Spain.

Source study methods: Cell counts per sample came from amplifying reference gene primers. Measured with immunoSEQ multiplex PCR; TCRdb has only the in-frame clones, and not every one. That table gives V, J and clone size, and the DNA gave D and trimming. The sample consists of approximately 290,000 clones, roughly 87% of them appearing once. Germline values: CDR1 SGHRS, CDR2 YFSETQ. V was pared by 4 bases and J by 7 bases, with 6 bases of the junction left unmatched. The CDR3 consists of 15 residues. The TCR originated in a man younger than 35 with active or convalescent COVID-19. The chain joins TRBV5-1 to TRBJ2-1; 12 bases fit TRBD2. The specimen sequenced was peripheral blood. The CDR3 bases are TGCGCCAGCAGCCTAGCGGGGGGGCCCCGGAATGAGCAGTTCTTC. It encodes CASSLAGGPRNEQFF. Drawing the rest from reference TRBV5-1 and TRBJ2-1, the complete variable domain is KAGVTQTPRYLIKTRGQQVTLSCSPISGHRSVSWYQQTPGQGLQFLFEYFSETQRNKGNFPGRFSGRQFSNSRSEMNVSTLELGDSALYLCASSLAGGPRNEQFFGPGTRLTVL.